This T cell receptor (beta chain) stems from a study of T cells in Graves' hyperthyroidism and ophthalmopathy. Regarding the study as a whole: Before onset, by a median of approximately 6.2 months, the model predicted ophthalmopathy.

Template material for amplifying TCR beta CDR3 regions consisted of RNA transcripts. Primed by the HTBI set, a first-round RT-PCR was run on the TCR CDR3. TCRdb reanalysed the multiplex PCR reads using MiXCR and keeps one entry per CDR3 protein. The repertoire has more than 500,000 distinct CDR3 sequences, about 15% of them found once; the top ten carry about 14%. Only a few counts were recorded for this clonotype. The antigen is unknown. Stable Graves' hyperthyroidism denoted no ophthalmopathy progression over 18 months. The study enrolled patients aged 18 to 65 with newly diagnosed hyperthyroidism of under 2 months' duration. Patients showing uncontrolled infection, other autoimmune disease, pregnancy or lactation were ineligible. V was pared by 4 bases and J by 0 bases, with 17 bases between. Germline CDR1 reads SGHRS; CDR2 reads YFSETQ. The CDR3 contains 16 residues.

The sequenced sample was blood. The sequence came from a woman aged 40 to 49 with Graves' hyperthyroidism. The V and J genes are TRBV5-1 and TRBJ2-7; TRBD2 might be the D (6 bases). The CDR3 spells CASSPAPGTASYEQYF. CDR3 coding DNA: TGCGCCAGCAGCCCGGCCCCCGGGACTGCCTCCTACGAGCAGTACTTC.